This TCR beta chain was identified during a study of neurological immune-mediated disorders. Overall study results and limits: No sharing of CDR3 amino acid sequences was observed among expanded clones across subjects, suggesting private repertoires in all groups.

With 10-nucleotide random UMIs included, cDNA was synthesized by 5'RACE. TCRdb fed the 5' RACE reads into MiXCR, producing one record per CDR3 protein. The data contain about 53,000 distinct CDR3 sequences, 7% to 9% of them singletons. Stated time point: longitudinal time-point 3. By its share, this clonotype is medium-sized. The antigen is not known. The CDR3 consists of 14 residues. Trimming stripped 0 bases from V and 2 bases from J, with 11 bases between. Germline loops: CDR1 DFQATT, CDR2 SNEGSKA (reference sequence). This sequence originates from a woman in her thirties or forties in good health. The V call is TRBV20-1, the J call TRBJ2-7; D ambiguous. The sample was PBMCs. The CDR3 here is CSARDPGRTYEQYF. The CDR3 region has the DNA TGCAGTGCTAGAGATCCGGGCAGGACCTACGAGCAGTACTTC.